The present T cell receptor (beta chain) was sequenced within a study of CD8+CD57+ T cells in acquired aplastic anemia. Overall study: Average DNA yield from sorted CD4+ and CD8+ cells was about 3 ug.

For sequencing, patients were chosen who had shown expansion of CD8+CD57+ cells by flow cytometry. The template for TCR beta VDJ and CDR3 sequence profiling was genomic DNA. TCRdb redid the calling of the reads with MiXCR, one entry per CDR3 protein. Of tens of thousands of distinct CDR3 sequences listed, under 80% were seen once; the top ten hold 45% to 65%. The sequenced material came from sorted CD4+, CD8+, or CD8+CD57+ T cells (not recorded which) from PBMCs. This clonotype was sampled from a human donor with aplastic anemia.

Here the CDR3 DNA reads TGTGCCAGCAGCGTAGAGAGGACAGCACTTAGCTATGGCTACACCTTC. Translation: CASSVERTALSYGYTF. The chain links TRBV9 to TRBJ1-2; D is perhaps TRBD1 (6 bases). The germline V gene encodes CDR1 SGDLS and CDR2 YYNGEE. This CDR3 spans 16 amino acids. The ends were cut back, 0 bases at V and 4 bases at J, with 16 bases in the middle.